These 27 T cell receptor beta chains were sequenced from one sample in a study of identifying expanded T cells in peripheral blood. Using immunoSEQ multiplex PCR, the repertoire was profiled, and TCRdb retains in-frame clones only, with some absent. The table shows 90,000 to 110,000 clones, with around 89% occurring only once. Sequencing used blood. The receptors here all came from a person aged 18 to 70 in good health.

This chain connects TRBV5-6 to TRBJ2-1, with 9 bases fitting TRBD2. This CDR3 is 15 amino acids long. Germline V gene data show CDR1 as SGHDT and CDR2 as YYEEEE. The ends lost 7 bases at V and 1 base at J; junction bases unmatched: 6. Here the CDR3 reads CASDEAGGSYNEQFF. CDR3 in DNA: TGTGCCAGCGACGAAGCGGGAGGTTCCTACAATGAGCAGTTCTTC. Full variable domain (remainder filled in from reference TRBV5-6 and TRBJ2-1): DAGVTQSPTHLIKTRGQQVTLRCSPKSGHDTVSWYQQALGQGPQFIFQYYEEEERQRGNFPDRFSGHQFPNYSSELNVNALLLGDSALYLCASDEAGGSYNEQFFGPGTRLTVL.

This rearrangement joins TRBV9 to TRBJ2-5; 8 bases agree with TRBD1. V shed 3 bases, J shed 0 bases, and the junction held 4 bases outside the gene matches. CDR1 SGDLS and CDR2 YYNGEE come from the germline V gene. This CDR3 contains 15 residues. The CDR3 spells CASSGDRLYQETQYF. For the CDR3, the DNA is TGTGCCAGCAGCGGGGACAGGTTGTACCAAGAGACCCAGTACTTC. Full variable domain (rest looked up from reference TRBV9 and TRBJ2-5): DSGVTQTPKHLITATGQRVTLRCSPRSGDLSVYWYQQSLDQGLQFLIQYYNGEERAKGNILERFSAQQFPDLHSELNLSSLELGDSALYFCASSGDRLYQETQYFGPGTRLLVL.

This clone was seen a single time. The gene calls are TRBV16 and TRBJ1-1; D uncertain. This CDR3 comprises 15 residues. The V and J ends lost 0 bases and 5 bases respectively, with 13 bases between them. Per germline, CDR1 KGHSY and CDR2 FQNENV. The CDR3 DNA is TGTGCCAGCAGCCAATCGGGAGGGTTGGGGACTGAAGCTTTCTTT. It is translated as CASSQSGGLGTEAFF.

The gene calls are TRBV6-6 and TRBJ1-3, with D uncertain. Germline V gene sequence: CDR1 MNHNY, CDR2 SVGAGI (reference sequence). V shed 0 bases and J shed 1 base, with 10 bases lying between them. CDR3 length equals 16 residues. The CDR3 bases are TGTGCCAGCAGTTACTCGACTCTAGGTTCTGGAAACACCATATATTTT. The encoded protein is CASSYSTLGSGNTIYF.

The DNA for the CDR3 is TGTGCCAGCAGGACCAAATCCTCCTACGAGCAGTACTTC. This gives the protein CASRTKSSYEQYF. The rearrangement joins TRBV11-2 to TRBJ2-7, with D unresolved. V lost 6 bases to trimming and J lost 0 bases, with 9 bases between them. The CDR3 sequence is 13 residues long. Germline values: CDR1 SGHAT, CDR2 FQNNGV.

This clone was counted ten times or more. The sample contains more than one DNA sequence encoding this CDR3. CDR3 in amino acids: CASSYDRGQPQHF. CDR3 sequence (DNA): TGTGCCAGCAGTTACGATAGGGGGCAGCCCCAGCATTTT. The rearrangement joins TRBV6-5 to TRBJ1-5; tentative D call: TRBD1 (6 bases). Trimming stripped 2 bases from V and 7 bases from J, with 9 bases between. This CDR3 contains 13 residues. Germline V gene lookup returns CDR1 MNHEY and CDR2 SVGAGI.

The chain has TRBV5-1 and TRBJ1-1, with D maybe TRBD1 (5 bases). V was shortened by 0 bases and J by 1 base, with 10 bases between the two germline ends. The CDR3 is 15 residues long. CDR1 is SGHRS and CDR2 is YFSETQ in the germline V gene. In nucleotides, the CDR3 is TGCGCCAGCAGCTTGGGTGCGGGGACGAACACTGAAGCTTTCTTT. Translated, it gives CASSLGAGTNTEAFF.

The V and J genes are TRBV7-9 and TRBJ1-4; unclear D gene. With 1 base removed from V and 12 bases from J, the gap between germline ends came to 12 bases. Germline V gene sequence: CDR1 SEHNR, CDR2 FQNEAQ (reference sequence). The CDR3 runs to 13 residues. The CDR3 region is CASSLVGPKELFF. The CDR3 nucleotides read TGTGCCAGCAGCTTAGTTGGTCCGAAGGAACTGTTTTTT.

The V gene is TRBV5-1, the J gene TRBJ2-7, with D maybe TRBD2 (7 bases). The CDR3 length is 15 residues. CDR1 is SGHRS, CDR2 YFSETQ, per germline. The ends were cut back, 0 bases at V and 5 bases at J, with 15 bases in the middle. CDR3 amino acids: CASSLAYREGHEQYF. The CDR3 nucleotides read TGCGCCAGCAGCTTGGCATACAGGGAGGGTCACGAGCAGTACTTC.

The CDR3: CASSWGSGAGETQYF. The CDR3 nucleotides read TGTGCCAGCAGCTGGGGCTCGGGGGCAGGTGAGACCCAGTACTTC. The chain has TRBV5-4 and TRBJ2-5, with D perhaps matching TRBD1 or TRBD2 (6 bases each). The germline V gene has CDR1 SGHNT and CDR2 YYREEE (reference sequence). The V end lost 3 bases, the J end lost 5 bases, and 17 bases lay between the germline ends. This CDR3 has 15 amino acids.

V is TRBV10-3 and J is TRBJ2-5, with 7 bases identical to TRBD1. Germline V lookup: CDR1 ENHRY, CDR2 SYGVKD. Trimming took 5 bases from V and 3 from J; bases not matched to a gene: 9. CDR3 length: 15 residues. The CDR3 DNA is TGTGCCATCAGTCAGCCAAAGGGGACAGAAGAGACCCAGTACTTC. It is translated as CAISQPKGTEETQYF.

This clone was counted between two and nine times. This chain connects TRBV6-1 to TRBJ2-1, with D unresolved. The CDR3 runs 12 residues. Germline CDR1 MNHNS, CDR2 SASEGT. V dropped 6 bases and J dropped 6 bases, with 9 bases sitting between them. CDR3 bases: TGTGCCAGCAGCGCCGTCACCAATGAGCAGTTCTTC. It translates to CASSAVTNEQFF.

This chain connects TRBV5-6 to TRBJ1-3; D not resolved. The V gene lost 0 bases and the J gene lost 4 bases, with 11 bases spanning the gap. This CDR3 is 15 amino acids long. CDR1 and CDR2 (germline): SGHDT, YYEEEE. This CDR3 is CASSLGPLGGNTIYF. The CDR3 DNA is TGTGCCAGCAGCTTGGGGCCCTTGGGAGGAAACACCATATATTTT. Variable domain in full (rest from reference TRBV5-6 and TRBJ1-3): DAGVTQSPTHLIKTRGQQVTLRCSPKSGHDTVSWYQQALGQGPQFIFQYYEEEERQRGNFPDRFSGHQFPNYSSELNVNALLLGDSALYLCASSLGPLGGNTIYFGEGSWLTVV.

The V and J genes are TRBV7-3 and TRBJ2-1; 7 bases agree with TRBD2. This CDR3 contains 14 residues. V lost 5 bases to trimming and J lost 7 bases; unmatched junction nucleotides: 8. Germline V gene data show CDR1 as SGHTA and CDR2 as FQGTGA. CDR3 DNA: TGTGCCAGCAGCCCCGATGGGGGGGGAAATGAGCAGTTCTTC. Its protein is CASSPDGGGNEQFF.

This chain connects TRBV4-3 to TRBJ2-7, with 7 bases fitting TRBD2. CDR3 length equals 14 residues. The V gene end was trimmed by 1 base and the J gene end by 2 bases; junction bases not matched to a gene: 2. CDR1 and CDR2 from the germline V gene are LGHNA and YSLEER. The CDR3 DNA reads TGCGCCAGCAGCCAAGGCGGGGGAACCTACGAGCAGTACTTC. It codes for CASSQGGGTYEQYF.

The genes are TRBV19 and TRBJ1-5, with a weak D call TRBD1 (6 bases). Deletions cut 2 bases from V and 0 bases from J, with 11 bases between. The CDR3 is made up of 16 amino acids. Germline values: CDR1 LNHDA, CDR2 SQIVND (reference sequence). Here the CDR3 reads CASSISGAGSNQPQHF. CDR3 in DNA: TGTGCCAGTAGTATATCGGGGGCCGGTAGCAATCAGCCCCAGCATTTT.

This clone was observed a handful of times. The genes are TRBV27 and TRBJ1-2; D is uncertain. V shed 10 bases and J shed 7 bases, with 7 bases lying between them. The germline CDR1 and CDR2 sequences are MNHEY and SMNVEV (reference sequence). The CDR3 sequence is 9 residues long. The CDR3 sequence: CAIPSGYTF. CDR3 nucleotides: TGTGCCATACCCTCTGGCTACACCTTC.

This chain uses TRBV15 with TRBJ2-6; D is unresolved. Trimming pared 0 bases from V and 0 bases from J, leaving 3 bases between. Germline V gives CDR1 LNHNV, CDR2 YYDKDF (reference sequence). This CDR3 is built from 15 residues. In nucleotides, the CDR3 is TGTGCCACCAGCAGAGAATACTCTGGGGCCAACGTCCTGACTTTC. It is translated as CATSREYSGANVLTF.

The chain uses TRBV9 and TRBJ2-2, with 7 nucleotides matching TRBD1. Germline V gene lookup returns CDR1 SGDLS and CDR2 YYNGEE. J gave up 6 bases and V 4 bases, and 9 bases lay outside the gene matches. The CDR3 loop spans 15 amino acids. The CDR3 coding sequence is TGTGCCAGCAGCCTGGCGACAGGGCCGCCCGGGGAGCTGTTTTTT. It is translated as CASSLATGPPGELFF.

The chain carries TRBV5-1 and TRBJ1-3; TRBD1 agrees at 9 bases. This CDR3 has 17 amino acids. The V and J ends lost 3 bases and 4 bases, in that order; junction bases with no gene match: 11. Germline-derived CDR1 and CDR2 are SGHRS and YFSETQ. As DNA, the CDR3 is TGCGCCAGCAGCTCCTATCCCGGGACAGGGAGCGGAAACACCATATATTTT. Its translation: CASSSYPGTGSGNTIYF.

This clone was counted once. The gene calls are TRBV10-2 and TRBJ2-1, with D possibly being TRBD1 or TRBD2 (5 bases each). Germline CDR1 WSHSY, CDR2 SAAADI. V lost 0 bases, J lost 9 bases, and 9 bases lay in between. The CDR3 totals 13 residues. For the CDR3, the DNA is TGCGCCAGCAGTGAGTCCCAAGGGACTGAGCAGTTCTTC. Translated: CASSESQGTEQFF.

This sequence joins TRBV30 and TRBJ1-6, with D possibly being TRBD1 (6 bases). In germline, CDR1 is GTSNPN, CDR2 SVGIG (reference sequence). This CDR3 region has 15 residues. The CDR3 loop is CALERLRQGRSPLHF. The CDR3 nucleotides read TGTGCTCTCGAAAGGTTAAGGCAGGGGAGGTCACCCCTCCACTTT.

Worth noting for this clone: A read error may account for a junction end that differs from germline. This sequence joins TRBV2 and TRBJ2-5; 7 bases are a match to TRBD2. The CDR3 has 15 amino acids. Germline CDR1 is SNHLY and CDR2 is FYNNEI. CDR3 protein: CASTEMGGVGETQYF. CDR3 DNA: TGTGCCAGCACTGAAATGGGGGGGGTAGGAGAGACCCAGTACTTC.

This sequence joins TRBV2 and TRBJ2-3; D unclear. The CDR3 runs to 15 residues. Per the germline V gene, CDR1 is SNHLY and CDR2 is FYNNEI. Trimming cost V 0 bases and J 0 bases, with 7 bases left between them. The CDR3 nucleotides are TGTGCCAGCAGTGAAGCGTTTGGAAGCACAGATACGCAGTATTTT. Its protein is CASSEAFGSTDTQYF. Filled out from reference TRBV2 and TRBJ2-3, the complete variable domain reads EPEVTQTPSHQVTQMGQEVILRCVPISNHLYFYWYRQILGQKVEFLVSFYNNEISEKSEIFDDQFSVERPDGSNFTLKIRSTKLEDSAMYFCASSEAFGSTDTQYFGPGTRLTVL.

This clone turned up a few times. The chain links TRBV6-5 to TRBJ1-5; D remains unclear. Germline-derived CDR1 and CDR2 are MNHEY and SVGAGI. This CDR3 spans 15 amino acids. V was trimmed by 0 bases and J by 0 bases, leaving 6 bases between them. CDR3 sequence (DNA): TGTGCCAGCAGTTACTCCCACGATAGCAATCAGCCCCAGCATTTT. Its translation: CASSYSHDSNQPQHF.

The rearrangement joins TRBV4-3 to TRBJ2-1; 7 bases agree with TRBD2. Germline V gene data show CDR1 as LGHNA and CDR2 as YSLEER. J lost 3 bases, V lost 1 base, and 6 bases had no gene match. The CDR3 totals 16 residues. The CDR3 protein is CASSQGLGLLYNEQFF. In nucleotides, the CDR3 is TGCGCCAGCAGCCAAGGACTGGGACTACTCTACAATGAGCAGTTCTTC.

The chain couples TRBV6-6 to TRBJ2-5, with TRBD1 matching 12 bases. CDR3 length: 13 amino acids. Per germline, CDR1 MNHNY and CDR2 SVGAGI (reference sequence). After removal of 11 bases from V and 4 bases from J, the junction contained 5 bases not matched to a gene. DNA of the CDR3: TGTGCCGTGGGACAGGGGGCTTCAGAGACCCAGTACTTC. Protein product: CAVGQGASETQYF.